The subject of this entry is one TCR beta chain. The entry originates in a study of control samples from healthy donors and cancer patients. V lost 5 bases, J lost 6 bases, and 14 bases lay in between. Germline V lookup: CDR1 SNHLY, CDR2 FYNNEI. CDR3 length: 15 residues. Data came from immunoSEQ multiplex PCR; TCRdb stores just in-frame clones and leaves some out. The sample holds 90,000 to 100,000 clones, approximately 90% seen once. The source material was blood. This rearrangement joins TRBV2 to TRBJ1-6; perhaps TRBD1 as D (5 bases). The sequence came from a woman in her seventies in good health. CDR3 sequence: CASSLGPGGNSPLHF. Written as DNA, the CDR3 is TGTGCCAGCAGTTTAGGACCCGGGGGTAATTCACCCCTCCACTTT.